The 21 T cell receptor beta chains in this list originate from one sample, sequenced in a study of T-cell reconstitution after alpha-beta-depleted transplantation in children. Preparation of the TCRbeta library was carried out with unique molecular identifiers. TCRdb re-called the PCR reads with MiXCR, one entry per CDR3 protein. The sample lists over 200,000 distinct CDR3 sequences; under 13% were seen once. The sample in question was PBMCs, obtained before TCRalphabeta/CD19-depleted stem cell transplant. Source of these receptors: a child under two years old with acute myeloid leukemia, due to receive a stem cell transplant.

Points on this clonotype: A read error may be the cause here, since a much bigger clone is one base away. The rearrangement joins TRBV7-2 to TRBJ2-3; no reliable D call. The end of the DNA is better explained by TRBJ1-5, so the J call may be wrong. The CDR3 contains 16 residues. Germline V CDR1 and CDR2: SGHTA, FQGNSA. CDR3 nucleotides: TGTGCCAGCAGCTTAGGGGTGGCTAGCGGGAGGTCGGCGCAGCATTTT. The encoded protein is CASSLGVASGRSAQHF.

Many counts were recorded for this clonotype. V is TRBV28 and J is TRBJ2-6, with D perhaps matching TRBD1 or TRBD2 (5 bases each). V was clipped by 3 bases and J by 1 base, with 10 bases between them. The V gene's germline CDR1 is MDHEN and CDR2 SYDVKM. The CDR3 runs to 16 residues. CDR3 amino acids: CASSFRGVSGANVLTF. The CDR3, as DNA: TGTGCCAGCAGTTTTCGGGGCGTATCTGGGGCCAACGTCCTGACTTTC.

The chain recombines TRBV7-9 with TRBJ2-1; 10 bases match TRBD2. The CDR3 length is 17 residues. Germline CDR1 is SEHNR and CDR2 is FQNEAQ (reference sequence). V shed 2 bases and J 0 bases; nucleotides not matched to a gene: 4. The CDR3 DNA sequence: TGTGCCAGCAGCTTAAGGGCTAGCGGGAGCTCCTACAATGAGCAGTTCTTC. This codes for CASSLRASGSSYNEQFF. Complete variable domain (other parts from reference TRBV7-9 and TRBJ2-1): DTGVSQNPRHKITKRGQNVTFRCDPISEHNRLYWYRQTLGQGPEFLTYFQNEAQLEKSRLLSDRFSAERPKGSFSTLEIQRTEQGDSAMYLCASSLRASGSSYNEQFFGPGTRLTVL.

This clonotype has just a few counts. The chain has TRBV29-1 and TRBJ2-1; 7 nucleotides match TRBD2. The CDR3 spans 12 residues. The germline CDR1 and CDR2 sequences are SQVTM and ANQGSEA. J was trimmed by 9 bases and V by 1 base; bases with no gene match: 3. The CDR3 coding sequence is TGCAGCGTTGAAGGGGGGGGAATTGAGCAGTTCTTC. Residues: CSVEGGGIEQFF.

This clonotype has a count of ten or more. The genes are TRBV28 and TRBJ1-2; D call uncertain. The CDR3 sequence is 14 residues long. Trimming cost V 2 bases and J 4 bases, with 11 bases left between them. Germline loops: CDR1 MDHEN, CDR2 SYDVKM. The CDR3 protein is CASSLTHGGYGYTF. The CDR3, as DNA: TGTGCCAGCAGTTTAACGCACGGCGGCTATGGCTACACCTTC.

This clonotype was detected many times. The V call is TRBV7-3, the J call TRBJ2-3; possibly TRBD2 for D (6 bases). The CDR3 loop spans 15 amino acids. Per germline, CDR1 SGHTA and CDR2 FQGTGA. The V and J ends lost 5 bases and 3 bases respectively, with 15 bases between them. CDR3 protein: CASSLPSGETDTQYF. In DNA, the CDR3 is TGTGCCAGCAGCCTACCCTCGGGAGAGACAGATACGCAGTATTTT.

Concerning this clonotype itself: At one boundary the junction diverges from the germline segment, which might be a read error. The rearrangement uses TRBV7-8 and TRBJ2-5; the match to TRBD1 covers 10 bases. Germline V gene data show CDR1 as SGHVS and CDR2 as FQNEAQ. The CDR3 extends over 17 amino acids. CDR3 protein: CAGSLGSTGGVGETQYF. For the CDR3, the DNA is TGTGCCGGCAGCTTAGGATCGACAGGGGGCGTCGGGGAGACCCAGTACTTC. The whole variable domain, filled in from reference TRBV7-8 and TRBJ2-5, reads GAGVSQSPRYKVAKRGQDVALRCDPISGHVSLFWYQQALGQGPEFLTYFQNEAQLDKSGLPSDRFFAERPEGSVSTLKIQRTQQEDSAVYLCAGSLGSTGGVGETQYFGPGTRLLVL.

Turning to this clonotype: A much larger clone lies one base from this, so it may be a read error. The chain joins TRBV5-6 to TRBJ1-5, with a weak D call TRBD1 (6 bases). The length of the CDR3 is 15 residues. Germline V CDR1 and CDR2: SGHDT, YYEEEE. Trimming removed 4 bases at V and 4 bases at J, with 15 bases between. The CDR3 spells CASSLRGGKNQPQHF. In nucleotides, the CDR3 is TGTGCCAGCAGCCTAAGGGGGGGAAAAAATCAGCCCCAGCATTTT.

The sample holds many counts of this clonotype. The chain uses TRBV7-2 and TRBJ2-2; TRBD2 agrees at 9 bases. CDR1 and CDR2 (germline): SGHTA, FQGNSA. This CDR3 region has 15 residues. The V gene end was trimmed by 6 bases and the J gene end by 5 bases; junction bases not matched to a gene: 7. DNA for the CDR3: TGTGCCAGCAGATTTAGCGGGGGTTGGACCGGGGAGCTGTTTTTT. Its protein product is CASRFSGGWTGELFF.

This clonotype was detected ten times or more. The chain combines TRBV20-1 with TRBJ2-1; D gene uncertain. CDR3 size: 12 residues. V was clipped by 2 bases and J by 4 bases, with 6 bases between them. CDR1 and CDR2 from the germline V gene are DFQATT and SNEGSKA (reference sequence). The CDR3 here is CSARPSYNEQFF. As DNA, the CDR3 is TGCAGTGCTAGACCCTCATACAATGAGCAGTTCTTC.

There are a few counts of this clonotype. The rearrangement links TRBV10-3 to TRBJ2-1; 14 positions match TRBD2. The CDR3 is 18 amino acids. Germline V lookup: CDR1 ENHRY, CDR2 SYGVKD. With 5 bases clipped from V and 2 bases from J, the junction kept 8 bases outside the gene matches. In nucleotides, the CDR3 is TGTGCCATCAGTTTAGCGCAGGGACTAGCGGGGGCCTACAATGAGCAGTTCTTC. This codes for CAISLAQGLAGAYNEQFF.

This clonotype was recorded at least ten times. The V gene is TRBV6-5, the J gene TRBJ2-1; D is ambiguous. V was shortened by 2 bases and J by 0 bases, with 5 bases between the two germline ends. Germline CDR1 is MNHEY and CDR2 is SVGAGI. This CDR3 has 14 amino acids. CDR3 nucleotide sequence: TGTGCCAGCAGTTACGAGAGCTCCTACAATGAGCAGTTCTTC. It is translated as CASSYESSYNEQFF.

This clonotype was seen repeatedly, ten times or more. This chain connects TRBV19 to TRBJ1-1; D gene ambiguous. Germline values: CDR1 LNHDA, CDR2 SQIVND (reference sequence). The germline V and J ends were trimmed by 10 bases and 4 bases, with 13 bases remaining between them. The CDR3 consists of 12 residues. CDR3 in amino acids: CATSGYATEAFF. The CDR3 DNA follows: TGTGCCACCTCCGGGTACGCCACTGAAGCTTTCTTT.

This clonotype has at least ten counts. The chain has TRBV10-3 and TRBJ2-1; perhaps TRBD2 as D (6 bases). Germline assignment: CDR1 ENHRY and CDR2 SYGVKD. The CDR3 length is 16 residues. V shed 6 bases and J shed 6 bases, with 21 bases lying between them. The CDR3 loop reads CAIRVFSGEGANEQFF. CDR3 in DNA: TGTGCCATCAGAGTATTTAGCGGCGAGGGAGCCAATGAGCAGTTCTTC.

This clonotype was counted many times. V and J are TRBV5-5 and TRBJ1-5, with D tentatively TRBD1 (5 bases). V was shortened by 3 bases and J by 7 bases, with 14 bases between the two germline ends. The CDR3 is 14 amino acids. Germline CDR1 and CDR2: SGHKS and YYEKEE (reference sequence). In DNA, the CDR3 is TGTGCCAGCAGCTGGACGGGGGTTGGGCAGCCCCAGCATTTT. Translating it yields CASSWTGVGQPQHF.

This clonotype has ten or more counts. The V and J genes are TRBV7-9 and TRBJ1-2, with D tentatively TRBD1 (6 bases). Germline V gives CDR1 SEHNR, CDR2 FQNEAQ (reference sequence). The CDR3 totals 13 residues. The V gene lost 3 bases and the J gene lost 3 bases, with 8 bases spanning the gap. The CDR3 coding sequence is TGTGCCAGCAGCTTCGGGACATACTATGGCTACACCTTC. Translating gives CASSFGTYYGYTF.

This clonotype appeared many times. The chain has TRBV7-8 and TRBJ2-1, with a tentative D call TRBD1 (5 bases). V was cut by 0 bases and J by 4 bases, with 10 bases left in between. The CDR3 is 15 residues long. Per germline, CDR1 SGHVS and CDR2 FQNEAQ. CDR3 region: CASSLAGAPYNEQFF. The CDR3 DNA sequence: TGTGCCAGCAGCTTAGCTGGGGCGCCATACAATGAGCAGTTCTTC.

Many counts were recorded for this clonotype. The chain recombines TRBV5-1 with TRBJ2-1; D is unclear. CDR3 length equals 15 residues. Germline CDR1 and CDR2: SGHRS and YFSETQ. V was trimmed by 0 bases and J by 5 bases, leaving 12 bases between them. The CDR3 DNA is TGCGCCAGCAGCTTGGGGCAGGCCGAAAACAATGAGCAGTTCTTC. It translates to CASSLGQAENNEQFF.

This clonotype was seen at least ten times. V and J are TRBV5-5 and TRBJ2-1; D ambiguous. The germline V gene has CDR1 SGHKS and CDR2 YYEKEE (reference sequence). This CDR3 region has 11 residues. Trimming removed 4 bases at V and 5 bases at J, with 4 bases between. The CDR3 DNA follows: TGTGCCAGCAGCCGCGACAATGAGCAGTTCTTC. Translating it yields CASSRDNEQFF.

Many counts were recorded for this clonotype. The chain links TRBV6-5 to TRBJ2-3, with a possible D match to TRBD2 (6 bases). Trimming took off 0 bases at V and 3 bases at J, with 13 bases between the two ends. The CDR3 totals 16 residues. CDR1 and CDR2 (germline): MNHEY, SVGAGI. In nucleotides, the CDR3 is TGTGCCAGCAGTTACTCTTCGACTAGGGTGACAGATACGCAGTATTTT. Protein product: CASSYSSTRVTDTQYF.

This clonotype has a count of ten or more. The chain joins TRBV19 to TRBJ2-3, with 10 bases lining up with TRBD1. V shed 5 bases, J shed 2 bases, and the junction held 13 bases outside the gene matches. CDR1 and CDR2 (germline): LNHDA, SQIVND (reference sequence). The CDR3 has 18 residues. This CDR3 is CASSPRPGTGVNTDTQYF. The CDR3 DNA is TGTGCCAGTAGTCCTCGTCCCGGGACAGGGGTGAACACAGATACGCAGTATTTT. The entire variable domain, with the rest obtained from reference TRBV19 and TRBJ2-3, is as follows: DGGITQSPKYLFRKEGQNVTLSCEQNLNHDAMYWYRQDPGQGLRLIYYSQIVNDFQKGDIAEGYSVSREKKESFPLTVTSAQKNPTAFYLCASSPRPGTGVNTDTQYFGPGTRLTVL.